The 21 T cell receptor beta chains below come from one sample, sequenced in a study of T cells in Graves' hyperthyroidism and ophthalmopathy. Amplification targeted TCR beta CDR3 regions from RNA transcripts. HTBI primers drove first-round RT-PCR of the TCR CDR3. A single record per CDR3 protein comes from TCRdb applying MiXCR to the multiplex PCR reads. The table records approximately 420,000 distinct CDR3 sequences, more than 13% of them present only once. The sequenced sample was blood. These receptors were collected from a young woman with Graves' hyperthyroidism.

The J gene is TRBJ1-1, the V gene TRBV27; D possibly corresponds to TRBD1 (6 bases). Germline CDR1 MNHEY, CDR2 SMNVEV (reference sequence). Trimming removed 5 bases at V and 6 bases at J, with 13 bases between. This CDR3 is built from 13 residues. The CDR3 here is CASSQNRAAEAFF. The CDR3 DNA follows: TGTGCCAGCAGTCAAAACAGGGCTGCTGAAGCTTTCTTT.

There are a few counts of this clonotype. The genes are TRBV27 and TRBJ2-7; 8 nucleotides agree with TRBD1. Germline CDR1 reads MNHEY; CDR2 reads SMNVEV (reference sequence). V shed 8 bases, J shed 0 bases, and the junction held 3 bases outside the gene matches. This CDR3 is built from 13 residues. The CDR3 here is CASGGQGSYEQYF. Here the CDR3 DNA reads TGTGCCAGCGGAGGACAGGGCTCCTACGAGCAGTACTTC.

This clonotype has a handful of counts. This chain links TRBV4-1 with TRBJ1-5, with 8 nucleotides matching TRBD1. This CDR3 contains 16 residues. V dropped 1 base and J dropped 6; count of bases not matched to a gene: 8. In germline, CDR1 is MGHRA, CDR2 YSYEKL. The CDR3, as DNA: TGCGCCAGCAGCCAAGGGAGGGCCAGGGGGCCTCAGCCCCAGCATTTT. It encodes CASSQGRARGPQPQHF.

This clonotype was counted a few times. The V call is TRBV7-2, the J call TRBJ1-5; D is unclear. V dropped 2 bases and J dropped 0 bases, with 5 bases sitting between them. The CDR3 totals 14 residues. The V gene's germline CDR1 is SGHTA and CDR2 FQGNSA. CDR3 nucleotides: TGTGCCAGCAGCTTACCAGATAGCAATCAGCCCCAGCATTTT. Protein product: CASSLPDSNQPQHF.

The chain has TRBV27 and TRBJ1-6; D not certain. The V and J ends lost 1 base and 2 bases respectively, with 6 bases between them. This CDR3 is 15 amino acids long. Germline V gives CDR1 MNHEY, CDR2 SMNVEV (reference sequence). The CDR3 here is CASSLWAAYNSPLHF. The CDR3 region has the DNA TGTGCCAGCAGTTTATGGGCAGCCTATAATTCACCCCTCCACTTT.

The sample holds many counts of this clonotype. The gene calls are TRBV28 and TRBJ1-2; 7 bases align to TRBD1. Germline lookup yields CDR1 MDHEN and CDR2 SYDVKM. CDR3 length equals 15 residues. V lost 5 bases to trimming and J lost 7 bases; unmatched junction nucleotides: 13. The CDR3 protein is CASSISGGSGVGYTF. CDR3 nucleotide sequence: TGTGCCAGCAGTATTTCAGGGGGAAGTGGAGTTGGCTACACCTTC.

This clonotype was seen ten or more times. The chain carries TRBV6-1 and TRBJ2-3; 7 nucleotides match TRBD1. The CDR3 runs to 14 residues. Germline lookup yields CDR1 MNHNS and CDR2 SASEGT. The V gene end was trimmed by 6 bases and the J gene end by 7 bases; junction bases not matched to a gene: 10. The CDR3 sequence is CASRLGTATNTQYF. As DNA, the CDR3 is TGTGCCAGCAGACTAGGGACAGCTACTAATACGCAGTATTTT.

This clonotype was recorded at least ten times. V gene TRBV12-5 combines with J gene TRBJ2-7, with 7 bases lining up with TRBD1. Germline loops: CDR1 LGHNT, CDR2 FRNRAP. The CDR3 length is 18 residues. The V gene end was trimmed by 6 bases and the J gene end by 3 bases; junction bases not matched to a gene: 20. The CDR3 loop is CASGTIRARGQLFYEQYF. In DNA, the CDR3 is TGTGCTAGTGGCACCATACGCGCGAGGGGACAGCTCTTCTACGAGCAGTACTTC.

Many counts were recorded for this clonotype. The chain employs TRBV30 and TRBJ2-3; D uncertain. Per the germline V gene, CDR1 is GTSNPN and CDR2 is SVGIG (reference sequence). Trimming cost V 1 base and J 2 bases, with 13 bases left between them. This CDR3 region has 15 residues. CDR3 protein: CAWSASGSHTDTQYF. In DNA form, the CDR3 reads TGTGCCTGGAGTGCATCCGGGTCTCACACAGATACGCAGTATTTT.

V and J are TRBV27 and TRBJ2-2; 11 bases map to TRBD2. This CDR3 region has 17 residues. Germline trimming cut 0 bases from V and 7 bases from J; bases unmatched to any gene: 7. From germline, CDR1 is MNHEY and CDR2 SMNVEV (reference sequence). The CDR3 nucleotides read TGTGCCAGCAGTTTATCCCGCCTAGCGGGAGGTCACGGGGAGCTGTTTTTT. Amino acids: CASSLSRLAGGHGELFF.

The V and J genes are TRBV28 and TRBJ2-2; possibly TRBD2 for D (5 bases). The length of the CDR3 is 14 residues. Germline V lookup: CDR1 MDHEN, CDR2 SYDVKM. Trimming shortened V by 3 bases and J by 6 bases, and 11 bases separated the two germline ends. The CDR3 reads CASSLYGKAGELFF. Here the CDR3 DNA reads TGTGCCAGCAGTTTGTACGGGAAGGCCGGGGAGCTGTTTTTT.

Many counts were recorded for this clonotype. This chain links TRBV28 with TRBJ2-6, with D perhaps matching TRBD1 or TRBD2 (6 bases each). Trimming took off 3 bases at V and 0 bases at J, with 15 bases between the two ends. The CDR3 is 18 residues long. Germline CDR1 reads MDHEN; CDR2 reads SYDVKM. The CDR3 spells CASSLIRGLFSGANVLTF. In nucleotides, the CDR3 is TGTGCCAGCAGTTTGATCCGGGGGCTCTTCTCTGGGGCCAACGTCCTGACTTTC.

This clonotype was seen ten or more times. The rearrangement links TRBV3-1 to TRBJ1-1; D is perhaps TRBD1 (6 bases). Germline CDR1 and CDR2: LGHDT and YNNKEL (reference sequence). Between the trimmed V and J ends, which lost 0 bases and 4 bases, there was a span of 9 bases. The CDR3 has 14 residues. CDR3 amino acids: CASSQEQGGTEAFF. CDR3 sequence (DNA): TGTGCCAGCAGCCAAGAACAGGGAGGCACTGAAGCTTTCTTT.

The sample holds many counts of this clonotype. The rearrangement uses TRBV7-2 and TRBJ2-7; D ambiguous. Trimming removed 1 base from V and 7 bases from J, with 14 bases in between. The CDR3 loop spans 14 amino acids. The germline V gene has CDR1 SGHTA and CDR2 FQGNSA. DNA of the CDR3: TGTGCCAGCAGCTTAGTGGGGTATACCTCTGAGCAGTACTTC. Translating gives CASSLVGYTSEQYF.

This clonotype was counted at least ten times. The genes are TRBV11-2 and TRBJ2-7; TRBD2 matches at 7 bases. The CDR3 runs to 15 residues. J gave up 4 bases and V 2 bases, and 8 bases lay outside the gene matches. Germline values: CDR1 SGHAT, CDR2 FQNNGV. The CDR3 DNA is TGTGCCAGCAGCTTATCAGGTAGCGGGTTGTACGAGCAGTACTTC. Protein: CASSLSGSGLYEQYF.

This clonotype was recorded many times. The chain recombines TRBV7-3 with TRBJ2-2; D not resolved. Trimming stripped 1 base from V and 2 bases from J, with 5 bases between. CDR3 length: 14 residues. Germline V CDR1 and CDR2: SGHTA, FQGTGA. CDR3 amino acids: CASSLKSNTGELFF. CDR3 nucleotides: TGTGCCAGCAGCTTAAAGTCAAACACCGGGGAGCTGTTTTTT.

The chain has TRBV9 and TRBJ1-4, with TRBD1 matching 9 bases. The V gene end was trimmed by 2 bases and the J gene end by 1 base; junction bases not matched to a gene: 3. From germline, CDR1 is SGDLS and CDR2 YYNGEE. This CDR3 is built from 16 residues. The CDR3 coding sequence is TGTGCCAGCAGCGTTGGGACAGGGCAAACTAATGAAAAACTGTTTTTT. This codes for CASSVGTGQTNEKLFF.

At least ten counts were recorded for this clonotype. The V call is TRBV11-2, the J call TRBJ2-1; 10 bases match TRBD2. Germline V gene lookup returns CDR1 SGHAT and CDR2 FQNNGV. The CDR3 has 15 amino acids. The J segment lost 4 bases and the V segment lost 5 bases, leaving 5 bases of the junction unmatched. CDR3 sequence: CASSRGTSVYNEQFF. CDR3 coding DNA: TGTGCCAGCAGCCGCGGGACTAGCGTTTACAATGAGCAGTTCTTC.

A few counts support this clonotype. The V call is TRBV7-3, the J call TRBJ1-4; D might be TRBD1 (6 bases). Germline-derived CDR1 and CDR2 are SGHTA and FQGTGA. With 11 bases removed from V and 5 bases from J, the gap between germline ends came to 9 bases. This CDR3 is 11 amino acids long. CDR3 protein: CAGQGNEKLFF. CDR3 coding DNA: TGTGCCGGTCAGGGGAATGAAAAACTGTTTTTT.

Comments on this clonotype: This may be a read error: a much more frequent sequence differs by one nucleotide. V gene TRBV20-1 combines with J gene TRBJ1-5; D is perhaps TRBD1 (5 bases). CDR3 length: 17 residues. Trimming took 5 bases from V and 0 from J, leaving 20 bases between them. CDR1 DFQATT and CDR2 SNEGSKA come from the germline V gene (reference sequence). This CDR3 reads CSASPDRGDVSNQPQHF. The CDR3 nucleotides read TGCAGTGCTTCCCCGGACCGCGGGGACGTTAGCAATCAGCCCCAGCATTTT.

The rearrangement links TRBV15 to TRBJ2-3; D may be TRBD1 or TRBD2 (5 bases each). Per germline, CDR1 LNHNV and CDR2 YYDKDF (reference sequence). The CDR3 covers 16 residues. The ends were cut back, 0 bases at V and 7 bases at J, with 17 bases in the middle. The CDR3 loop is CATSRDGARAGNTQYF. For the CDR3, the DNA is TGTGCCACCAGCAGAGATGGGGCCAGGGCCGGGAATACGCAGTATTTT.